This T cell receptor (beta chain) was retrieved from a study of T cell responses to AZD1222 COVID-19 vaccine. Study conclusions and caveats: Clonal diversity was possibly underestimated; the donors were predominantly white British and more often female.

Points on this clone: The antigen is unknown.

Profiled with immunoSEQ multiplex PCR; TCRdb holds only in-frame clones, not every one. The sample records about 150,000 clones, under 95% being singletons. V shed 2 bases and J shed 1 base, with 6 bases lying between them. Germline V gene data show CDR1 as SGHRS and CDR2 as YFSETQ. The CDR3 contains 13 residues. The input for sequencing was peripheral blood, taken on day 0 of AZD1222 vaccination. The V gene is TRBV5-1, the J gene TRBJ1-1, with D uncertain. The receptor's source is an adult in good health. The CDR3 DNA is TGCGCCAGCAGCTTTGCTGGGAACACTGAAGCTTTCTTT. Its protein is CASSFAGNTEAFF.